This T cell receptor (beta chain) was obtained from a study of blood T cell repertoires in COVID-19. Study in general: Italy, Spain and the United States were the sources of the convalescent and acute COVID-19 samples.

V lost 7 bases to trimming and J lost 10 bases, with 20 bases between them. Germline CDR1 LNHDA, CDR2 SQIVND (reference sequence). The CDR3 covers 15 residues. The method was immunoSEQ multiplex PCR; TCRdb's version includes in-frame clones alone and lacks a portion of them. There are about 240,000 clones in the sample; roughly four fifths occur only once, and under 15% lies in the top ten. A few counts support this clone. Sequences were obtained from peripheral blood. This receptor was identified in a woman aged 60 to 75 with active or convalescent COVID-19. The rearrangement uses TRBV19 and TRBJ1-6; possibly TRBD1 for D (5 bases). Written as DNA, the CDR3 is TGTGCCAGTACCGAACAGGTCGACGATGGCTCACCCCTCCACTTT. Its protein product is CASTEQVDDGSPLHF.